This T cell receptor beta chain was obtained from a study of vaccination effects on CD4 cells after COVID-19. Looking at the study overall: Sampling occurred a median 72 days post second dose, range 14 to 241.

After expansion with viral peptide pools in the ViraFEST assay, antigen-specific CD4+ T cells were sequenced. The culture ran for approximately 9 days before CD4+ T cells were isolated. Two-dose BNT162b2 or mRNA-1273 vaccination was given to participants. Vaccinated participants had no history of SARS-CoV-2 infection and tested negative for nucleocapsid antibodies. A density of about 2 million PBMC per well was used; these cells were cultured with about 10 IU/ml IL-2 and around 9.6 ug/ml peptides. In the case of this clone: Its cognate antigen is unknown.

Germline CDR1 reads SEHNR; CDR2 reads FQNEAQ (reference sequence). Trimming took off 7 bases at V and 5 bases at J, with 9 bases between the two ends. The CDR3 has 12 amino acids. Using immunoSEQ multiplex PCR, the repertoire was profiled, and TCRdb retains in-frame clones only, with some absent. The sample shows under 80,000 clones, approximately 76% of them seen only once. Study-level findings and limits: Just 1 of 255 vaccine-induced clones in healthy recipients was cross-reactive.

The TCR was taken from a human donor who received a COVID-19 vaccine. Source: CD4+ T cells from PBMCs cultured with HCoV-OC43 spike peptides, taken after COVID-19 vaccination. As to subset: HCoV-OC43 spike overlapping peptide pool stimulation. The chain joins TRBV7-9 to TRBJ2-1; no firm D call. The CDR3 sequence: CASTRLDNEQFF. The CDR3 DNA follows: TGTGCCAGCACCCGCCTGGACAATGAGCAGTTCTTC.